This T cell receptor (beta chain) was identified during a study of T cells in localized non-small cell lung cancer. Study-wide findings and caveats: Adjacent lung had a median around 60 of the 100 largest tumor clones. Uninvolved adjacent lung showed higher T cell clonality than tumor. Heterogeneity within the tumor remains possible, as just one region underwent sequencing. Blood T cell density predicted longer survival; adjacent-lung clonality, shorter.

Method: immunoSEQ multiplex PCR; TCRdb's copy keeps in-frame clones and lacks some. Found here are about 2,000 clones, around a third of them singletons; the top ten hold about 9%. Germline CDR1 is MNHGY and CDR2 is SAAAGT. CDR3 size: 13 residues. Trimming pared 0 bases from V and 1 base from J, leaving 0 bases between. This clone has just a few counts. Its antigen is not identified. This sample comprised lung tumor tissue, obtained before any cancer treatment. This chain connects TRBV6-8 to TRBJ2-2, with D hard to call. The receptor comes from a female donor aged 60 or older with stage I lung adenocarcinoma. CDR3 protein: CASSYSNTGELFF. The CDR3, as DNA: TGTGCCAGCAGTTACTCGAACACCGGGGAGCTGTTTTTT.